The 21 T cell receptor beta chains given below trace back to one sample, sequenced in a study of blood T cell repertoires in COVID-19. Assay: immunoSEQ multiplex PCR; the TCRdb copy retains only in-frame clones and omits some. The data show about 380,000 clones, about four fifths seen once. The specimen sequenced was peripheral blood. These receptors were collected from a human donor with acute or convalescent COVID-19. The donor label of this sample is uncertain.

V gene TRBV7-9 combines with J gene TRBJ1-4; 7 positions agree with TRBD1. Germline V gives CDR1 SEHNR, CDR2 FQNEAQ (reference sequence). The V segment lost 3 bases and the J segment 0 bases; nucleotides outside the gene matches: 10. The CDR3 consists of 18 residues. Here the CDR3 DNA reads TGTGCCAGCAGCTTTTATCGGACAGGCGACACAACTAATGAAAAACTGTTTTTT. It is translated as CASSFYRTGDTTNEKLFF.

The chain joins TRBV7-9 to TRBJ1-3, with D tentatively TRBD1 (5 bases). This CDR3 comprises 15 residues. V lost 5 bases, J lost 2 bases, and 13 bases lay in between. Germline values: CDR1 SEHNR, CDR2 FQNEAQ (reference sequence). The CDR3 sequence: CASSARVPAGNTIYF. The CDR3 coding sequence is TGTGCCAGCAGCGCCAGGGTACCGGCTGGAAACACCATATATTTT.

The chain combines TRBV5-1 with TRBJ2-1, with 7 positions matching TRBD2. This CDR3 is 18 amino acids long. Per the germline V gene, CDR1 is SGHRS and CDR2 is YFSETQ. The J segment lost 7 bases and the V segment lost 0 bases, leaving 16 bases of the junction unmatched. The DNA of the CDR3 is TGCGCCAGCAGCTTGGGGGCTAGCGGATTGTCAATGTGGAATGAGCAGTTCTTC. Translation: CASSLGASGLSMWNEQFF.

The J gene is TRBJ1-1, the V gene TRBV6-5, with D tentatively TRBD1 (5 bases). V gave up 2 bases and J gave up 3 bases, with 10 bases separating them. The germline CDR1 and CDR2 sequences are MNHEY and SVGAGI. The CDR3 loop spans 14 amino acids. The DNA of the CDR3 is TGTGCCAGCAGTTACGGTCGGGGGGACACTGAAGCTTTCTTT. Translation: CASSYGRGDTEAFF.

This clone is a singleton in its sample. The chain joins TRBV15 to TRBJ1-2; TRBD1 aligns across 9 bases. V shed 5 bases and J 4 bases; nucleotides not matched to a gene: 2. Per the germline V gene, CDR1 is LNHNV and CDR2 is YYDKDF (reference sequence). The CDR3 consists of 13 residues. The CDR3 region has the DNA TGTGCCACCAGCCCGACAGGGGGCTATGGCTACACCTTC. Protein sequence: CATSPTGGYGYTF.

This chain joins TRBV9 and TRBJ2-1; TRBD2 matches at 9 bases. Trimming cost V 2 bases and J 7 bases; bases outside gene matches: 4. CDR3 size: 14 residues. Germline CDR1 SGDLS, CDR2 YYNGEE. CDR3 coding DNA: TGTGCCAGCAGCGTTATAGCGGGAGTTAATGAGCAGTTCTTC. Protein product: CASSVIAGVNEQFF. The full variable domain, completed using reference TRBV9 and TRBJ2-1, is DSGVTQTPKHLITATGQRVTLRCSPRSGDLSVYWYQQSLDQGLQFLIQYYNGEERAKGNILERFSAQQFPDLHSELNLSSLELGDSALYFCASSVIAGVNEQFFGPGTRLTVL.

V and J are TRBV5-4 and TRBJ2-1; 13 bases align to TRBD2. The germline V gene encodes CDR1 SGHNT and CDR2 YYREEE (reference sequence). The CDR3 is made up of 16 amino acids. The ends lost 5 bases at V and 9 bases at J; junction bases unmatched: 11. CDR3 coding DNA: TGTGCCAGCAGTCCTCCGGGACTAGCGGGGAGGGGTGAGCAGTTCTTC. Its translation is CASSPPGLAGRGEQFF.

This clone has more than one count but fewer than ten. This sequence joins TRBV5-1 and TRBJ2-3; weak D call: TRBD1 (5 bases). The germline V and J ends were trimmed by 4 bases and 4 bases, with 19 bases remaining between them. The CDR3 covers 16 residues. Germline loops: CDR1 SGHRS, CDR2 YFSETQ. CDR3 amino acids: CASSNPGAGMADTQYF. CDR3 DNA sequence: TGCGCCAGCAGCAACCCTGGGGCTGGGATGGCAGATACGCAGTATTTT.

The gene calls are TRBV14 and TRBJ2-1; 8 nucleotides agree with TRBD2. From germline, CDR1 is SGHDN and CDR2 FVKESK. The J segment lost 8 bases and the V segment lost 7 bases, leaving 7 bases of the junction unmatched. This CDR3 comprises 13 residues. The CDR3 loop is CASKAGAFDEQFF. In DNA, the CDR3 is TGTGCCAGCAAAGCGGGAGCTTTCGATGAGCAGTTCTTC.

The count of this clone is one. The rearrangement joins TRBV5-1 to TRBJ2-7; unclear D gene. The CDR3 extends over 15 amino acids. Germline-derived CDR1 and CDR2 are SGHRS and YFSETQ. Between the trimmed V and J ends, which lost 2 bases and 2 bases, there was a span of 14 bases. CDR3 bases: TGCGCCAGCAGCTTAATTGGCACGAGCGCCTACGAGCAGTACTTC. Protein product: CASSLIGTSAYEQYF.

Comments on this clone: At the DNA level, this CDR3 is encoded by other sequences in the same sample as well. This chain joins TRBV18 and TRBJ2-5, with TRBD2 as a possible D gene (7 bases). The germline V gene has CDR1 KGHSH and CDR2 LQKENI. V lost 9 bases and J lost 5, with 22 bases in between. The CDR3 spans 15 residues. The CDR3 bases are TGTGCCAGTTCCATGCAGGGGAGGGACTCCGAGACCCAGTACTTC. This sequence encodes CASSMQGRDSETQYF.

This chain connects TRBV6-4 to TRBJ1-5; 8 bases map to TRBD1. V was clipped by 4 bases and J by 8 bases; unmatched bases: 7. Germline V gene lookup returns CDR1 MRHNA and CDR2 SNTAGT. There are 14 residues in the CDR3. The chain's CDR3 is CASSVETGVEPQHF. CDR3 in DNA: TGTGCCAGCAGTGTGGAGACAGGGGTTGAGCCCCAGCATTTT.

CDR3 DNA: TGTGCCAGCAGCCAAGGGGACAGGGGATCAGAGACCCAGTACTTC. Its protein product is CASSQGDRGSETQYF. The chain couples TRBV3-1 (or the pseudogene TRBV3-2) to TRBJ2-5; TRBD1 aligns across 10 bases. Looked up from germline, CDR1 is LGHDT and CDR2 is YNNKEL (reference sequence). The CDR3 extends over 15 amino acids. Trimming removed 1 base from V and 4 bases from J; junction bases left unmatched: 3.

This chain links TRBV10-1 with TRBJ1-4, with 11 bases that match TRBD1. CDR1 and CDR2 from the germline V gene are WNHNN and SYGVQD (reference sequence). V shed 5 bases, J shed 8 bases, and the junction held 10 bases outside the gene matches. The CDR3 covers 16 residues. DNA of the CDR3: TGCGCCAGCAGTTGGACAGGGGGCTCGGTCAGGGAAAAACTGTTTTTT. Protein: CASSWTGGSVREKLFF.

The DNA of the CDR3 is TGTGCCAGCAGCTCAGCGGGAGGGGGAGAGACCCAGTACTTC. Translated, it gives CASSSAGGGETQYF. This chain connects TRBV5-4 to TRBJ2-5, with 10 bases that match TRBD2. Germline V gives CDR1 SGHNT, CDR2 YYREEE (reference sequence). The CDR3 spans 14 residues. V shed 3 bases, J shed 4 bases, and the junction held 3 bases outside the gene matches.

The table lists this clone with a count of one. The CDR3 DNA reads as TGTGCCACTCTCCGGGACAATCAAGCCACTGAAGCTTTCTTT. Protein sequence: CATLRDNQATEAFF. The chain links TRBV6-5 to TRBJ1-1; possible D gene TRBD1, 6 bases. This CDR3 is built from 14 residues. CDR1 MNHEY and CDR2 SVGAGI come from the germline V gene. Trimming left V 10 bases short and J 4 bases short, with 19 bases between.

The V gene is TRBV28, the J gene TRBJ2-7; a possible D gene is TRBD2 (5 bases). The CDR3 extends over 12 amino acids. The germline V gene encodes CDR1 MDHEN and CDR2 SYDVKM. V gave up 6 bases and J gave up 3 bases, with 9 bases separating them. For the CDR3, the DNA is TGTGCCAGCAGGAGCCGGGGCTACGAGCAGTACTTC. Residues: CASRSRGYEQYF.

This chain uses TRBV30 with TRBJ2-7; D perhaps matches TRBD2 (7 bases). V was clipped by 0 bases and J by 12 bases, with 15 bases between them. Germline CDR1 reads GTSNPN; CDR2 reads SVGIG (reference sequence). CDR3 length: 12 residues. CDR3 sequence: CAWSVRGAGWYF. In DNA form, the CDR3 reads TGTGCCTGGAGTGTACGGGGGGCCGGCTGGTACTTC.

The V call is TRBV5-1, the J call TRBJ1-4; D unclear. The germline V gene has CDR1 SGHRS and CDR2 YFSETQ. CDR3 length: 16 residues. Trimming took off 0 bases at V and 8 bases at J, with 17 bases between the two ends. In nucleotides, the CDR3 is TGCGCCAGCAGCTTGGGCCCGAAGGACTCGTTAGAAAAACTGTTTTTT. The encoded protein is CASSLGPKDSLEKLFF.

The V and J genes are TRBV14 and TRBJ2-7, with 12 bases fitting TRBD2. Germline assignment: CDR1 SGHDN and CDR2 FVKESK. CDR3 length: 16 residues. Trimming took 5 bases from V and 7 from J; bases not matched to a gene: 12. Here the CDR3 DNA reads TGTGCCAGCAGCAAACAAGGACTAGCGGGGCCCTTGGAGCAGTACTTC. Residues: CASSKQGLAGPLEQYF.

This chain uses TRBV24-1 with TRBJ1-2; 9 bases are a match to TRBD1. The CDR3 extends over 15 amino acids. Losses at the gene ends were 2 bases for V and 3 bases for J; bases not matched to a gene: 3. Germline V gives CDR1 KGHDR, CDR2 SFDVKD. The CDR3 is CATSDCTGGYYGYTF. The CDR3 DNA sequence: TGTGCCACCAGTGATTGCACAGGGGGCTACTATGGCTACACCTTC.